The rows below give T cell receptor beta chains drawn from one sample of a study. TCRdb reprocessed the RT-PCR reads with MiXCR, giving one entry per CDR3 protein. The sample lists about 700,000 distinct CDR3 sequences, about 14% occurring once. The sample taken for sequencing was memory CD4+ T cells from blood. The receptor source for this set is a female donor in good health, serving as a healthy control. Both conserved end residues are part of each CDR3. D genes are given only for firm matches. Expanded clones are given a class, and other clones once, few, many or no size at all.

clone_size	d_call	j_call	v_call	cdr3_aa	cdr3_nt
-	TRBD2	TRBJ2-7	TRBV20-1	CSARSSGRFDEQYF	TGCAGTGCTAGGAGTAGCGGGAGGTTTGACGAGCAGTACTTC
-	-	TRBJ1-5	TRBV12-3/TRBV12-4	CASSLQRVVQPQHF	TGTGCCAGCAGTTTGCAACGGGTGGTACAGCCCCAGCATTTT
-	-	TRBJ1-2	TRBV6-6	CASSYGGGLYGYTF	TGTGCCAGCAGTTACGGGGGGGGCCTTTATGGCTACACCTTC
many	-	TRBJ2-2	TRBV20-1	CSAPPGDTGELFF	TGCAGTGCCCCCCCGGGGGACACCGGGGAGCTGTTTTTT
-	-	TRBJ2-5	TRBV20-1	CSARDRALSGETQYF	TGCAGTGCTAGGGACCGGGCTTTAAGCGGAGAGACCCAGTACTTC
few	TRBD1	TRBJ2-7	TRBV6-2/TRBV6-3	CASLGQIDEQYF	TGTGCCAGCCTGGGACAGATCGACGAGCAGTACTTC
many	TRBD1	TRBJ2-3	TRBV12-3/TRBV12-4	CASSPGQGALGTQYF	TGTGCCAGCAGTCCGGGACAGGGGGCGCTTGGTACGCAGTATTTT
few	-	TRBJ2-1	TRBV18	CASSPPETERRYNEQFF	TGTGCCAGCTCACCACCGGAGACCGAGCGGAGATACAATGAGCAGTTCTTC
few	-	TRBJ2-3	TRBV1	CTSSRKTGEPDTQYF	TGCACCAGCAGCCGAAAGACAGGGGAACCAGATACGCAGTATTTT
many	-	TRBJ1-3	TRBV10-3	CAIRRDSGNTIYF	TGTGCCATCAGGAGAGACTCTGGAAACACCATATATTTT
many	-	TRBJ1-6	TRBV7-8	CASSLSGRSPLHF	TGTGCCAGCAGCTTAAGCGGGCGATCACCCCTCCACTTT
few	-	TRBJ1-1	TRBV11-2	CASSLLHDRKAFF	TGTGCCAGCAGCTTACTCCACGACAGGAAAGCTTTCTTT
-	TRBD1	TRBJ2-7	TRBV20-1	CSARDRRTGGFPYEQYF	TGCAGTGCTAGAGATCGACGGACAGGGGGCTTTCCCTACGAGCAGTACTTC
-	TRBD1	TRBJ1-5	TRBV2	CASSVLGQGIGNQPQHF	TGTGCCAGCAGTGTGTTGGGACAGGGCATAGGCAATCAGCCCCAGCATTTT
few	-	TRBJ2-1	TRBV12-3/TRBV12-4	CASTFSRGSSYNEQFF	TGTGCCAGCACCTTTTCCAGGGGTAGCTCCTACAATGAGCAGTTCTTC
many	-	TRBJ1-3	TRBV7-2	CASSLAPPRGAGGNTIYF	TGTGCCAGCAGCTTAGCGCCCCCAAGGGGGGCTGGTGGAAACACCATATATTTT
-	-	TRBJ1-1	TRBV19	CASSMRGTGVAEAFF	TGTGCCAGTAGTATGCGAGGGACGGGCGTGGCTGAAGCTTTCTTT
-	-	TRBJ2-1	TRBV7-9	CASSLRDPNNEQFF	TGTGCCAGCAGCTTACGGGACCCGAACAATGAGCAGTTCTTC
-	TRBD1	TRBJ1-2	TRBV14	CASSRDRDRGPRDGYTF	TGTGCCAGCAGCCGAGACCGGGACAGGGGGCCTAGGGATGGCTACACCTTC
-	TRBD2	TRBJ2-7	TRBV7-9	CASSSVAGKFYEQYF	TGTGCCAGCAGCTCCGTAGCGGGCAAATTCTACGAGCAGTACTTC
-	-	TRBJ2-2	TRBV10-3	CAISRWGPANTGELFF	TGTGCCATCAGCCGTTGGGGGCCCGCGAACACCGGGGAGCTGTTTTTT
-	-	TRBJ1-1	TRBV12-3/TRBV12-4	CASSLGDGSFF	TGTGCCAGCAGTTTAGGGGACGGATCCTTCTTT
few	-	TRBJ2-3	TRBV3-1	CASSHDHNTDTQYF	TGTGCCAGCAGCCACGACCATAACACAGATACGCAGTATTTT
few	-	TRBJ1-2	TRBV18	CASSPLRGGPSSNYGYTF	TGTGCCAGCTCACCACTTCGAGGGGGGCCCTCATCTAACTATGGCTACACCTTC
few	-	TRBJ2-5	TRBV19	CASRRRGETQYF	TGTGCCAGTAGAAGGAGGGGGGAGACCCAGTACTTC
-	-	TRBJ1-1	TRBV7-9	CASSSKTGQRTEAFF	TGTGCCAGCAGCTCCAAAACGGGGCAACGAACTGAAGCTTTCTTT